This section outlines one T cell receptor (beta chain) sequence together with its context. What it binds is not known. These data belong to a study of T cells in narcolepsy. Study information: Healthy controls were enrolled alongside patients with narcolepsy type 1 or type 2.

This CDR3 has 12 residues. Germline CDR1 SGHTA, CDR2 FQGNSA. The V end lost 5 bases, the J end lost 7 bases, and 9 bases lay between the germline ends. Only in-frame clones appear in the TCRdb table, and some are missing; sequencing was by immunoSEQ multiplex PCR. The sample has 25,000 to 35,000 clones, 79% seen once. Broader study findings: In some patient and control memory CD4+ samples, autoreactive clones were absent. Reportedly, autoreactive clonotypes were serially detected in patients' blood but not controls'.

The clonotype comes from a human donor in good health. The sequencing sample was made of memory (CD45RA-) CD4+ T cells from blood. The genes are TRBV7-2 and TRBJ1-5; no definite D call. The CDR3 DNA reads TGTGCCAGCAGCCTCCCATTACAGCCCCAGCATTTT. It codes for CASSLPLQPQHF.